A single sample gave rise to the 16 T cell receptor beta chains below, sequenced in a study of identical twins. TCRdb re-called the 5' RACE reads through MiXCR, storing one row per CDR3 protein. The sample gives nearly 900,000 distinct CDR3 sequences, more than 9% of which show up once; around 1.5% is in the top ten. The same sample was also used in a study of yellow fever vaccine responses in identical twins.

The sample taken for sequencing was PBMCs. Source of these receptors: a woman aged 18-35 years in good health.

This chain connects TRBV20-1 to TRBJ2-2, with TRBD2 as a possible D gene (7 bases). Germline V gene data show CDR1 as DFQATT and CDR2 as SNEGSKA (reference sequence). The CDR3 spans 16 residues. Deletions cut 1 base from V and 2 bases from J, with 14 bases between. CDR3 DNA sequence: TGCAGTGCTAGAGTAGGGGGAGGGCCAAACACCGGGGAGCTGTTTTTT. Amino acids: CSARVGGGPNTGELFF.

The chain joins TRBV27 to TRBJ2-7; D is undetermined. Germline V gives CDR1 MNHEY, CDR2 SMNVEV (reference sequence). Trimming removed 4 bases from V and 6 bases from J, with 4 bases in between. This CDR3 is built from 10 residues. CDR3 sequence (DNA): TGTGCCAGCAGTTCCGTCGAGCAGTACTTC. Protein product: CASSSVEQYF.

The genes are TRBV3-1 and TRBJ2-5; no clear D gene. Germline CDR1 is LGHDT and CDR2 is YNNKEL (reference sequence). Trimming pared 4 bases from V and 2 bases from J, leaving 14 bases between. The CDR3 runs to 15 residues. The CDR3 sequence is CASSLDLGSQETQYF. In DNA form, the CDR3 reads TGTGCCAGCAGCCTTGATCTAGGCAGTCAAGAGACCCAGTACTTC.

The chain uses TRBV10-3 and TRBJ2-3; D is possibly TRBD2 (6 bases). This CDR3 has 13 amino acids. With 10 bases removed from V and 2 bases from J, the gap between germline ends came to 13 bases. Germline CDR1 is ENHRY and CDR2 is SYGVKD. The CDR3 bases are TGTGCCACCCGGGAGCCCTCCACAGATACGCAGTATTTT. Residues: CATREPSTDTQYF.

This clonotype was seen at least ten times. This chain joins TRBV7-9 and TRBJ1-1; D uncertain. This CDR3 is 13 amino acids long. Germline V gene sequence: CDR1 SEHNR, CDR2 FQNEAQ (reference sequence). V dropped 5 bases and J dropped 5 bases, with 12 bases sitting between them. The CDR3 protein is CASSPTPSTEAFF. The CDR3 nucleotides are TGTGCCAGCAGCCCGACTCCTAGTACTGAAGCTTTCTTT.

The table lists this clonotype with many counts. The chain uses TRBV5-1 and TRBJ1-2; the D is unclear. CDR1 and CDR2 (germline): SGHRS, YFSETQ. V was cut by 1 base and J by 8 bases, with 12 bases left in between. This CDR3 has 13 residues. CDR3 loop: CASSLMAVEGYTF. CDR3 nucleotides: TGCGCCAGCAGCTTGATGGCGGTTGAAGGCTACACCTTC.

This CDR3 reads CASSLVQGSDQPQHF. CDR3 in DNA: TGTGCCAGCAGCTTGGTTCAGGGAAGTGATCAGCCCCAGCATTTT. The chain carries TRBV5-8 and TRBJ1-5; possibly TRBD1 for D (5 bases). CDR1 is SGHTS and CDR2 is YDEGEE in the germline V gene. Trimming removed 0 bases from V and 5 bases from J, with 12 bases in between. The CDR3 contains 15 residues.

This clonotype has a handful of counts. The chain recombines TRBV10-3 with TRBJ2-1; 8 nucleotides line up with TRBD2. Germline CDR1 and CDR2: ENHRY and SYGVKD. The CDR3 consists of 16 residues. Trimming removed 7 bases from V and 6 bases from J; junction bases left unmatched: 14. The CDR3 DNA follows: TGTGCCATCACCGAACGGGGGTCTAGCGGGTTCAATGAGCAGTTCTTC. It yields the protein CAITERGSSGFNEQFF.

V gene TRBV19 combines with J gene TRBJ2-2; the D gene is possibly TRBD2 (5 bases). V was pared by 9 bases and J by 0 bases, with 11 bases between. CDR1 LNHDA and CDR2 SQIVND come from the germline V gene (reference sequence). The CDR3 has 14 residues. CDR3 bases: TGTGCCAGCAAGGACTGGGCGAACACCGGGGAGCTGTTTTTT. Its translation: CASKDWANTGELFF.

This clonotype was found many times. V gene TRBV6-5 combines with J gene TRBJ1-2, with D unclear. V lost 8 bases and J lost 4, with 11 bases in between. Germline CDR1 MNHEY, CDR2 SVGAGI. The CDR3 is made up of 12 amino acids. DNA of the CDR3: TGTGCCAGCTACAGCTTTGCCTATGGCTACACCTTC. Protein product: CASYSFAYGYTF.

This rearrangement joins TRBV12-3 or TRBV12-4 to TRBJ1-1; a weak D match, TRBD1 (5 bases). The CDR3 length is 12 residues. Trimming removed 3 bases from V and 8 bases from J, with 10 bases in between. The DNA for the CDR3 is TGTGCCAGCAGTTTTTCCGGGGGAGAAGCTTTCTTT. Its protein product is CASSFSGGEAFF.

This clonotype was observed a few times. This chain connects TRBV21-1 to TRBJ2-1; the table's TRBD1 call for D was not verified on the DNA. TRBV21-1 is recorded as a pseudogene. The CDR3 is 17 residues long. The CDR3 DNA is TGTGCCAGCAGCAAAGTAGGGACCAGGGTCACCTACAATGAGCAGTTCTTC. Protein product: CASSKVGTRVTYNEQFF.

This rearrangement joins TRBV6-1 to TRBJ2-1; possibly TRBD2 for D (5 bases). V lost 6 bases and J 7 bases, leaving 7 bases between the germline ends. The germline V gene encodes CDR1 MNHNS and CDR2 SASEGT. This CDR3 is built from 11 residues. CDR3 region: CASSGVNEQFF. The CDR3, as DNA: TGTGCCAGCAGCGGGGTTAATGAGCAGTTCTTC.

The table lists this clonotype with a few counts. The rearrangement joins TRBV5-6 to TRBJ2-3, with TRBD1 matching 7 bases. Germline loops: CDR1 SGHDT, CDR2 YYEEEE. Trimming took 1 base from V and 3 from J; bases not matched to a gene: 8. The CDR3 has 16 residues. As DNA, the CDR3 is TGTGCCAGCAGCTTGTCCGTGGGACAGCGAACAGATACGCAGTATTTT. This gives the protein CASSLSVGQRTDTQYF. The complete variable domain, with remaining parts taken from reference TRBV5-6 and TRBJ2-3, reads DAGVTQSPTHLIKTRGQQVTLRCSPKSGHDTVSWYQQALGQGPQFIFQYYEEEERQRGNFPDRFSGHQFPNYSSELNVNALLLGDSALYLCASSLSVGQRTDTQYFGPGTRLTVL.

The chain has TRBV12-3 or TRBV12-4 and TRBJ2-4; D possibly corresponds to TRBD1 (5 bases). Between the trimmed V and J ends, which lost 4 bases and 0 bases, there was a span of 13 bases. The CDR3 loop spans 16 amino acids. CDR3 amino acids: CASSSLDSLAKNIQYF. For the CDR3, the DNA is TGTGCCAGCAGTTCTCTCGACAGCTTAGCCAAAAACATTCAGTACTTC.

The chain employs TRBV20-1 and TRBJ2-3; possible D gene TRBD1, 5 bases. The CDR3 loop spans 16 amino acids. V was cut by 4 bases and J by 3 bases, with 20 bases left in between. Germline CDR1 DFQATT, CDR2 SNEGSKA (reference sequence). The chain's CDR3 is CSANVRQRAMTDTQYF. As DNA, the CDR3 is TGCAGTGCTAACGTCCGACAGCGCGCGATGACAGATACGCAGTATTTT.